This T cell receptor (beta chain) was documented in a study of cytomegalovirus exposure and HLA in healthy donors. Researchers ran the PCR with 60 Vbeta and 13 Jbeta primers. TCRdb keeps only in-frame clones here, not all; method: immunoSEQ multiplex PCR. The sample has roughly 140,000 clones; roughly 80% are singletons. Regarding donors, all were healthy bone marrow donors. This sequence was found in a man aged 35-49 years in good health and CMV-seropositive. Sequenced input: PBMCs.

In DNA, the CDR3 is TGTGCCTGGAAGGCGGGGGCGGGAGTAGATACGCAGTATTTT. Its protein product is CAWKAGAGVDTQYF. The J gene is TRBJ2-3, the V gene TRBV30; weak D call: TRBD2 (7 bases). Trimming took off 4 bases at V and 5 bases at J, with 16 bases between the two ends. The germline V gene has CDR1 GTSNPN and CDR2 SVGIG (reference sequence). CDR3 length: 14 residues.